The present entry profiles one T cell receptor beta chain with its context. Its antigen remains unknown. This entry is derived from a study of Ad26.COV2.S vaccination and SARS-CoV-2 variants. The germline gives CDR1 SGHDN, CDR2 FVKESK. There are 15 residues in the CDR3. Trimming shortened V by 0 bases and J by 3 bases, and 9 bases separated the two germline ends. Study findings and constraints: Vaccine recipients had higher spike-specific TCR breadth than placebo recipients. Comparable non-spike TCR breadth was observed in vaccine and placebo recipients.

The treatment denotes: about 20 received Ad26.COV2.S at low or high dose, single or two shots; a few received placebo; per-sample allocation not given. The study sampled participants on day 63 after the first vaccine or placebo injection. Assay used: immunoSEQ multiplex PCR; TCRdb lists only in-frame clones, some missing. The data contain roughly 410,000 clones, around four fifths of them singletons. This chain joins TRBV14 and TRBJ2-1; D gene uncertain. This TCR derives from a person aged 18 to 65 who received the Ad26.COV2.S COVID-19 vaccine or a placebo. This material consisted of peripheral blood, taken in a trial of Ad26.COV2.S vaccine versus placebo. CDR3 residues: CASSQDTQRYNEQFF. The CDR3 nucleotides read TGTGCCAGCAGCCAAGATACACAGCGCTACAATGAGCAGTTCTTC.